A single sample is the source of the 2 T cell receptor beta chains below, sequenced in a study of CD8 T cells in ankylosing spondylitis. Points from the study as a whole: There was a TCR beta motif, made of several highly homologous variants, that appeared characteristic of ankylosing spondylitis blood.

Their recognized antigens are unknown. TCRdb reprocessed the 5' RACE reads with MiXCR, giving one entry per CDR3 protein. The repertoire includes hundreds of thousands of distinct CDR3 sequences, 17% of them detected once, and just over 1% sits in the top ten. Sequenced input: blood, either unsorted or a sorted T cell fraction (not recorded which). The receptors come from a male donor with ankylosing spondylitis.

The chain couples TRBV11-2 to TRBJ2-7, with 11 bases aligning to TRBD2. In germline, CDR1 is SGHAT, CDR2 FQNNGV. The CDR3 totals 14 residues. V lost 7 bases, J lost 6 bases, and 8 bases stayed unmatched. The DNA for the CDR3 is TGTGCCAGCATCATAGCGGGAGGGCCCGGCGAGCAGTACTTC. Its translation is CASIIAGGPGEQYF.

The rearrangement links TRBV7-2 to TRBJ1-5, with D uncertain. Germline CDR1 SGHTA, CDR2 FQGNSA. The germline V and J ends were trimmed by 2 bases and 6 bases, with 11 bases remaining between them. This CDR3 is 14 amino acids long. The CDR3 region is CASSLKGFGQPQHF. In DNA, the CDR3 is TGTGCCAGCAGCTTAAAGGGTTTCGGTCAGCCCCAGCATTTT.